Included here is one T cell receptor (beta chain) sequence, with context. Its antigen is not known. The source of the sample is a study of PD-1 blockade in mismatch repair-deficient tumors. Study information: All were previously treated, progressing patients with about 12 mismatch repair-deficient cancer types.

All patients were mismatch repair deficient, assessed by either PCR or immunohistochemistry. TCR sequencing covered three patients who responded to pembrolizumab. Study-wide results and limits: Rapid post-treatment expansion, then contraction, generally preceding radiologic response, marked tumor-resident clones.

Sequencing used immunoSEQ multiplex PCR; TCRdb keeps in-frame clones, though not all of them. The table records 100,000 or so clones, approximately 83% of them present only once. Germline loops: CDR1 ENHRY, CDR2 SYGVKD. The CDR3 runs 12 residues. Trimming removed 2 bases from V and 8 bases from J, with 9 bases in between. V usage is TRBV10-3 and J usage is TRBJ1-2; the D is unclear. The sample in question was peripheral blood, obtained roughly 36 weeks after starting pembrolizumab. The source of this sequence is an adult with mismatch repair-deficient cancer. The CDR3 spells CAISEAGIGYTF. The CDR3 DNA is TGTGCCATCAGTGAGGCGGGCATCGGCTACACCTTC.